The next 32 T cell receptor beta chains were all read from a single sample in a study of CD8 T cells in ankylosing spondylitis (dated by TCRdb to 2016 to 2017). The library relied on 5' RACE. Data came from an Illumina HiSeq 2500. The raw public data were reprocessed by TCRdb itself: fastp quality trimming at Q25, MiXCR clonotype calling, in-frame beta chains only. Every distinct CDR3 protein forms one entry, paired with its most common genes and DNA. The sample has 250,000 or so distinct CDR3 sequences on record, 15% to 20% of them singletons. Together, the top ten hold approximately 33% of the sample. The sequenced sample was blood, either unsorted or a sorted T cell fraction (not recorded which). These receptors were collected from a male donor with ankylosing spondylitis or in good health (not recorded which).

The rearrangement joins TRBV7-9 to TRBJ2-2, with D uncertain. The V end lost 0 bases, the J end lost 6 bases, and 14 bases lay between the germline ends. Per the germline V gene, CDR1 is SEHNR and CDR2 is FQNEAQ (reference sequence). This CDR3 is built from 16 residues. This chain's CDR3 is CASSLAMGQMAGELFF. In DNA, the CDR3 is TGTGCCAGCAGCTTAGCGATGGGCCAAATGGCCGGGGAGCTGTTTTTT. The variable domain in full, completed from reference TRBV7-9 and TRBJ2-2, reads DTGVSQNPRHKITKRGQNVTFRCDPISEHNRLYWYRQTLGQGPEFLTYFQNEAQLEKSRLLSDRFSAERPKGSFSTLEIQRTEQGDSAMYLCASSLAMGQMAGELFFGEGSRLTVL.

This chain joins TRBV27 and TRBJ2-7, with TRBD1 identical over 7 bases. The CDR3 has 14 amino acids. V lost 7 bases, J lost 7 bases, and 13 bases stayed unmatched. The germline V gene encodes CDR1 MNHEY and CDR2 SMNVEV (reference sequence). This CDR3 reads CASTGLTGSREQYF. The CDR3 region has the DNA TGTGCCAGCACCGGGTTGACAGGGTCCAGGGAGCAGTACTTC.

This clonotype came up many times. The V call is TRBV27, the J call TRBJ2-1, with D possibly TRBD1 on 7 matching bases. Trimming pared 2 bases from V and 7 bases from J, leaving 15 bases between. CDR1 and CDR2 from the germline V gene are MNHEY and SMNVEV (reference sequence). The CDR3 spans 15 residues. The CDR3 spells CASSLAEGAWNEQFF. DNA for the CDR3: TGTGCCAGCAGTTTAGCGGAGGGGGCATGGAATGAGCAGTTCTTC.

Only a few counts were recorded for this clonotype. Here the CDR3 reads CASSLMGAEQYF. The CDR3 bases are TGCGCCAGCAGCTTGATGGGTGCCGAGCAGTACTTC. V usage is TRBV5-1 and J usage is TRBJ2-7; D gene unclear. CDR1 and CDR2 (germline): SGHRS, YFSETQ. V lost 1 base to trimming and J lost 6 bases, with 8 bases between them. This CDR3 spans 12 amino acids.

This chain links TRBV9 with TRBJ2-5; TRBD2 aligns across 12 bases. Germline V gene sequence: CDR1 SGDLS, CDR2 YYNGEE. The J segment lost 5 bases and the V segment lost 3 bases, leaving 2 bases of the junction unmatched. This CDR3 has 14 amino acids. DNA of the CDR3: TGTGCCAGCAGCGCTAGCGGGAGGGTCGAGACCCAGTACTTC. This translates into CASSASGRVETQYF.

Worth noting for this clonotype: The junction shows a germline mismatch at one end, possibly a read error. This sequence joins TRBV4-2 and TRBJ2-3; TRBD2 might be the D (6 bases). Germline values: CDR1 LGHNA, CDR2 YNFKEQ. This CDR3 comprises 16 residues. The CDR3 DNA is TGCGCCGGCAGCCAAGATTTAGCGGATAGCACAGATACGCAGTATTTT. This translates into CAGSQDLADSTDTQYF.

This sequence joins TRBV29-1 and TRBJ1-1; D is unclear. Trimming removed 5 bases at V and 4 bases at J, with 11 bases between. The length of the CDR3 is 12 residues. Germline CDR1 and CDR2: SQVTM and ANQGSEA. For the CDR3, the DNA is TGCAGCGTTTGGGCTCGAGGCACTGAAGCTTTCTTT. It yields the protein CSVWARGTEAFF. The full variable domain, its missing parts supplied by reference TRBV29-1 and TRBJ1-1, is SAVISQKPSRDICQRGTSLTIQCQVDSQVTMMFWYRQQPGQSLTLIATANQGSEATYESGFVIDKFPISRPNLTFSTLTVSNMSPEDSSIYLCSVWARGTEAFFGQGTRLTVV.

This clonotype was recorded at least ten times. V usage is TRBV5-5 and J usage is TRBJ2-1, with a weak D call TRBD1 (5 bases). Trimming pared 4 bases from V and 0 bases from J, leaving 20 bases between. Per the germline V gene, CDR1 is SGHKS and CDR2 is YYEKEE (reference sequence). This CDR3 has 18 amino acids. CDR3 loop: CASSVRVPGLSSYNEQFF. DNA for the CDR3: TGTGCCAGCAGCGTCCGGGTCCCAGGGTTAAGCTCCTACAATGAGCAGTTCTTC.

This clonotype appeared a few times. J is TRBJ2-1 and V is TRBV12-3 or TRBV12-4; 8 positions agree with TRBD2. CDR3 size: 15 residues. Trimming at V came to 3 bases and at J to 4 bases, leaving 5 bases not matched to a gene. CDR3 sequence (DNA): TGTGCCAGCAGTTTGGCGGGAGGAATATACAATGAGCAGTTCTTC. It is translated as CASSLAGGIYNEQFF.

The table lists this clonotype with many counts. The CDR3 bases are TGTGCCAGCAGCTCAAGGACTAGCGGGAGTGCCGGGGAGCTGTTTTTT. Protein product: CASSSRTSGSAGELFF. The chain has TRBV7-6 and TRBJ2-2; 13 nucleotides line up with TRBD2. After removal of 4 bases from V and 6 bases from J, the junction contained 5 bases not matched to a gene. Germline assignment: CDR1 SGHVS and CDR2 FNYEAQ. This CDR3 spans 16 amino acids.

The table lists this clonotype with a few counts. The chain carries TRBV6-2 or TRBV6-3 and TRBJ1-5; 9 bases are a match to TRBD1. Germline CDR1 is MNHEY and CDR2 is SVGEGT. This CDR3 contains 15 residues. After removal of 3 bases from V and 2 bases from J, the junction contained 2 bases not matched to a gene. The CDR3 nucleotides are TGTGCCAGCAGTTATCGGACAGGGGGCAATCAGCCCCAGCATTTT. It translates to CASSYRTGGNQPQHF.

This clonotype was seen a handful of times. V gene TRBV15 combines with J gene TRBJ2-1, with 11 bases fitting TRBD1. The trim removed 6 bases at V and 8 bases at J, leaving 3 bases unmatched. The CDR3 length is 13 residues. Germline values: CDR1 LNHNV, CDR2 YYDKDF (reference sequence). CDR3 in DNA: TGTGCCACCAGGGACAGGGGGCATGATGAGCAGTTCTTC. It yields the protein CATRDRGHDEQFF.

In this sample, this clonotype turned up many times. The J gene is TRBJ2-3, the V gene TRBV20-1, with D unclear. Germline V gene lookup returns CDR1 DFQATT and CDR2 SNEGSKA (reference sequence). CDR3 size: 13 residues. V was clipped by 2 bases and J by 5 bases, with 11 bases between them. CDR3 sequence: CSARPDWGDTQYF. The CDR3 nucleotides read TGCAGTGCTAGACCTGACTGGGGAGATACGCAGTATTTT.

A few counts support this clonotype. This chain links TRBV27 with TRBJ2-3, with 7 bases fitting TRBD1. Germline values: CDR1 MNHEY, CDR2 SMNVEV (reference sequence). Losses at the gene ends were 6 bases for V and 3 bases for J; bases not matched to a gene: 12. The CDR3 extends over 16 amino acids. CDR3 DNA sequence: TGTGCCAGCAGACGCTCACCACAGGGGCGAACAGATACGCAGTATTTT. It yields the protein CASRRSPQGRTDTQYF.

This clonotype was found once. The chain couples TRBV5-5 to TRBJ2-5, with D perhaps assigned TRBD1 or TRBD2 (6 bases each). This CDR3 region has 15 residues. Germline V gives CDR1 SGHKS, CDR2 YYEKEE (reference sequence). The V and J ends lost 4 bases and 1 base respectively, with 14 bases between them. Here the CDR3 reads CASSPGAGAQETQYF. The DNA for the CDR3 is TGTGCCAGCAGCCCGGGGGCTGGGGCCCAAGAGACCCAGTACTTC. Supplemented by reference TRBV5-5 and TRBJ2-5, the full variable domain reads DAGVTQSPTHLIKTRGQQVTLRCSPISGHKSVSWYQQVLGQGPQFIFQYYEKEERGRGNFPDRFSARQFPNYSSELNVNALLLGDSALYLCASSPGAGAQETQYFGPGTRLLVL.

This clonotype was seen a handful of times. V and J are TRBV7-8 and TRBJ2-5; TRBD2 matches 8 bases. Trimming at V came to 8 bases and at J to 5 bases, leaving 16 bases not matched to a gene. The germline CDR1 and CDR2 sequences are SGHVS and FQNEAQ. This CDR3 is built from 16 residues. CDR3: CASGSAGGSPRETQYF. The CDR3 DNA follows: TGTGCCAGCGGTTCGGCGGGAGGCTCTCCCAGGGAGACCCAGTACTTC.

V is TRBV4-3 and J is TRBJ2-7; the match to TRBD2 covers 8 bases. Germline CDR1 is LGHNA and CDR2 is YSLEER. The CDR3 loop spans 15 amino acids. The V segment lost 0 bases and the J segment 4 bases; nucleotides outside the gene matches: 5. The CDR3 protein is CASSQEWRGEYEQYF. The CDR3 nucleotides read TGCGCCAGCAGCCAAGAATGGCGGGGGGAATACGAGCAGTACTTC.

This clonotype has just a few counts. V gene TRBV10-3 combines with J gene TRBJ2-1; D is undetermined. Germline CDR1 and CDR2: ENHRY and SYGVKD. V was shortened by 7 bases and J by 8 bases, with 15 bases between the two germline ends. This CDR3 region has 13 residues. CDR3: CAITQPSLDEQFF. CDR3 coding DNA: TGTGCCATCACCCAGCCTTCTCTCGATGAGCAGTTCTTC.

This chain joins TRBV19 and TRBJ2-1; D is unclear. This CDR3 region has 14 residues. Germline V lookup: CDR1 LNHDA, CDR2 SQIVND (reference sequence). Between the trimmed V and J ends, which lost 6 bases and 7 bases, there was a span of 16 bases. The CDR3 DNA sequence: TGTGCCAGTAGGAGCCCCAACTTCGTAAATGAGCAGTTCTTC. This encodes CASRSPNFVNEQFF.

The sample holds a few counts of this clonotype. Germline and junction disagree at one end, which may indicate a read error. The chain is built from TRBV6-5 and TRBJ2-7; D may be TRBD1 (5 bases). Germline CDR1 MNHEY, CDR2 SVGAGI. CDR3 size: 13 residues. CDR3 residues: CATSTKGIDEQYF. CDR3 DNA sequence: TGTGCCACCAGTACTAAGGGGATTGACGAGCAGTACTTC.

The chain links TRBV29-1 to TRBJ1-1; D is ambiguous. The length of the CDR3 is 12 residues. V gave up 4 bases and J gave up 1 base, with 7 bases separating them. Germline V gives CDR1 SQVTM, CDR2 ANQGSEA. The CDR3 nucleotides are TGCAGCGTTGTACTGCCGAACACTGAAGCTTTCTTT. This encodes CSVVLPNTEAFF.

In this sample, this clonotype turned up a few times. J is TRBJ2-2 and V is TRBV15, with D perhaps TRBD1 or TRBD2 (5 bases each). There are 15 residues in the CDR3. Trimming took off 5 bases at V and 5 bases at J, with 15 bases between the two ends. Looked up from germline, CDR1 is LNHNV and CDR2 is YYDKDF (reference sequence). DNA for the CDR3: TGTGCCACCAGCGGTGGACTGGGGGTAACCGGGGAGCTGTTTTTT. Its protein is CATSGGLGVTGELFF.

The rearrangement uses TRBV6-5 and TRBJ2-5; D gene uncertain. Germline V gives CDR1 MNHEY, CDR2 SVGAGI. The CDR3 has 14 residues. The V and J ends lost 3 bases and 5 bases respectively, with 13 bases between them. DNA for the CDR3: TGTGCCAGCAGTTATCAGGTCCCCTCCGAGACCCAGTACTTC. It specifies CASSYQVPSETQYF.

This CDR3 reads CSVEDRKNTEAFF. As DNA, the CDR3 is TGCAGCGTTGAAGACCGGAAGAACACTGAAGCTTTCTTT. The chain links TRBV29-1 to TRBJ1-1; the D is unclear. In germline, CDR1 is SQVTM, CDR2 ANQGSEA. The CDR3 runs 13 residues. Trimming took 0 bases from V and 1 from J, leaving 6 bases between them.

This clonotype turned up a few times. The CDR3 loop reads CASSSLAGGAYEQYF. DNA of the CDR3: TGTGCCAGCAGTTCACTAGCGGGAGGGGCCTACGAGCAGTACTTC. The chain couples TRBV6-5 to TRBJ2-7; 13 nucleotides line up with TRBD2. Germline V CDR1 and CDR2: MNHEY, SVGAGI. The V segment lost 4 bases and the J segment 2 bases; nucleotides outside the gene matches: 2. This CDR3 comprises 15 residues.

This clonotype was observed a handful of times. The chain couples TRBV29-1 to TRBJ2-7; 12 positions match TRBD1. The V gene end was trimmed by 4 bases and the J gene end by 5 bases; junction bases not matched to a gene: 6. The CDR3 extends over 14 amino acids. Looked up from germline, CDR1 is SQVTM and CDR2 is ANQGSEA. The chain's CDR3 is CSVVGGTGGHEQYF. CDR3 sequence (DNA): TGCAGCGTTGTTGGTGGGACAGGGGGCCACGAGCAGTACTTC.

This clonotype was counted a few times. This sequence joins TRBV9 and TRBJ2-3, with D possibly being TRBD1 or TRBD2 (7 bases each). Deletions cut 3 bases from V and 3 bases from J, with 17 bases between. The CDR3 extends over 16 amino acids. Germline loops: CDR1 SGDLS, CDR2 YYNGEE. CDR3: CASSEGGGQATDTQYF. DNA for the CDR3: TGTGCCAGCAGCGAGGGAGGGGGCCAGGCGACAGATACGCAGTATTTT.

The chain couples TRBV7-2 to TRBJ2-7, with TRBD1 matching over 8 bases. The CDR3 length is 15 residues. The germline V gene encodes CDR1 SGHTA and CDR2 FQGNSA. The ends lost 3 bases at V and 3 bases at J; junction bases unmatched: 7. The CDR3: CASSFEQGAFYEQYF. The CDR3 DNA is TGTGCCAGCAGCTTCGAGCAGGGGGCATTCTACGAGCAGTACTTC. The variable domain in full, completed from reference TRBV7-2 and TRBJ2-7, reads GAGVSQSPSNKVTEKGKDVELRCDPISGHTALYWYRQSLGQGLEFLIYFQGNSAPDKSGLPSDRFSAERTGGSVSTLTIQRTQQEDSAVYLCASSFEQGAFYEQYFGPGTRLTVT.

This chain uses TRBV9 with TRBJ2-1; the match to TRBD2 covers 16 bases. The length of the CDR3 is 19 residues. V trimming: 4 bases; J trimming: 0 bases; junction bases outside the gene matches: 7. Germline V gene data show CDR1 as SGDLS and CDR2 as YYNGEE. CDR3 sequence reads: CASSTPGLAGGGSYNEQFF. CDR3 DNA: TGTGCCAGCAGCACCCCGGGACTAGCGGGAGGGGGCTCCTACAATGAGCAGTTCTTC. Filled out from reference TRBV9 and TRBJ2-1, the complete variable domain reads DSGVTQTPKHLITATGQRVTLRCSPRSGDLSVYWYQQSLDQGLQFLIQYYNGEERAKGNILERFSAQQFPDLHSELNLSSLELGDSALYFCASSTPGLAGGGSYNEQFFGPGTRLTVL.

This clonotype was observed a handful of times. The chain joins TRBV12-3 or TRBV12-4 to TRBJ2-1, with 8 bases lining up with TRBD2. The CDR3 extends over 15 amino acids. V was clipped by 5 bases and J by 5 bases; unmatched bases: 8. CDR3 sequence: CASSPTSGRNNEQFF. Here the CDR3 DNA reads TGTGCCAGCAGTCCAACTAGCGGACGAAACAATGAGCAGTTCTTC.

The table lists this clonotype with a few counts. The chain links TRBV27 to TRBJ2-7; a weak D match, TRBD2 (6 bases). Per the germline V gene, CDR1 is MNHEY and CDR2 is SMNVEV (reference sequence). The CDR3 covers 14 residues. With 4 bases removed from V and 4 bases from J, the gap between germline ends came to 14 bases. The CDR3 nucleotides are TGTGCCAGCAGTTCGGAGGGACTGAGGTACGAGCAGTACTTC. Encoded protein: CASSSEGLRYEQYF.

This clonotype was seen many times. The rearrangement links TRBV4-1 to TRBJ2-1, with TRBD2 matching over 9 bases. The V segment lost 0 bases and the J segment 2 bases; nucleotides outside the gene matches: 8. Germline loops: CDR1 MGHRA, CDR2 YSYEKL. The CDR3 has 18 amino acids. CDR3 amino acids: CASSQESSGAGTYNEQFF. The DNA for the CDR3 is TGCGCCAGCAGCCAAGAGTCTAGCGGGGCAGGGACCTACAATGAGCAGTTCTTC.